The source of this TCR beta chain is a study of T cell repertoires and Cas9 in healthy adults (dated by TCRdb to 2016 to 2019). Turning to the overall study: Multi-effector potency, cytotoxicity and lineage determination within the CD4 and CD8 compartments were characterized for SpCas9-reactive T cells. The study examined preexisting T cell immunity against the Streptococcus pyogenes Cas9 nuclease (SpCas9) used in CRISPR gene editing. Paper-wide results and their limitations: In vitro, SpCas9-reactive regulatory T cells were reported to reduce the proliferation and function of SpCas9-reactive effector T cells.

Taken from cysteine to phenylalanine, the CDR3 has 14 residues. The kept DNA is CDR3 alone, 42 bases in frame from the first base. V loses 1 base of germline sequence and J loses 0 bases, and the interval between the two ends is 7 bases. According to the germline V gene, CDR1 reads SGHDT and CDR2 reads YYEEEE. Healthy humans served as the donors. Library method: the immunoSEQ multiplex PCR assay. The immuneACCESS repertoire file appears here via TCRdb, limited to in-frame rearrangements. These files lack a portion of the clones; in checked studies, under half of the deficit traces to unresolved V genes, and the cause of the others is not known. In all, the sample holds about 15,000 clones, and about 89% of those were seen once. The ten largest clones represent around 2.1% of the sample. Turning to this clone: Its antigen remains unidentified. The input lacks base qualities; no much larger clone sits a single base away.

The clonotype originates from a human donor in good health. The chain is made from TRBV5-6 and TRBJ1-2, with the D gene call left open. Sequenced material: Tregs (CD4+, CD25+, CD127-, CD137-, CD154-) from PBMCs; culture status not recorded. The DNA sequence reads TGTGCCAGCAGCTTGTATGCTGCTAACTATGGCTACACCTTC. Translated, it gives CASSLYAANYGYTF.